Each of the 10 T cell receptor beta chains below was sequenced from the same sample in a study of T cell repertoires in cytomegalovirus infection. A single record per CDR3 protein comes from TCRdb applying MiXCR to the reads. The sample consists of 150,000 to 200,000 distinct CDR3 sequences, roughly 20% of them appearing once. Sequencing was performed on PBMCs. These receptors all stem from a human donor in good health (CMV status not recorded). Some clones in this sample may be carry-over from other donors' samples.

The table lists this clonotype with a few counts. This sequence joins TRBV6-1 and TRBJ2-7; 7 bases are a match to TRBD1. The CDR3 consists of 15 residues. Per the germline V gene, CDR1 is MNHNS and CDR2 is SASEGT. After removal of 6 bases from V and 0 bases from J, the junction contained 8 bases not matched to a gene. Here the CDR3 DNA reads TGTGCCAGCAGCGCCGACAGGGCACGCTCCTACGAGCAGTACTTC. Residues: CASSADRARSYEQYF.

The chain uses TRBV4-3 and TRBJ2-3, with TRBD1 matching over 7 bases. With V trimmed by 0 bases and J by 2 bases, 8 bases remained unmatched. CDR3 length: 17 amino acids. Germline CDR1 LGHNA, CDR2 YSLEER. CDR3 amino acids: CASSQDRDRKFTDTQYF. CDR3 DNA sequence: TGCGCCAGCAGCCAAGATCGGGACAGAAAGTTCACAGATACGCAGTATTTT.

This chain uses TRBV7-9 with TRBJ2-1; 11 nucleotides agree with TRBD2. V dropped 4 bases and J dropped 5; count of bases not matched to a gene: 4. CDR3 length equals 15 residues. The germline V gene encodes CDR1 SEHNR and CDR2 FQNEAQ (reference sequence). CDR3 coding DNA: TGTGCCAGCAGCTCGACTAGCGGGGAAGACAATGAGCAGTTCTTC. The encoded protein is CASSSTSGEDNEQFF.

The V call is TRBV6-2 or TRBV6-3, the J call TRBJ2-5; 11 nucleotides agree with TRBD2. Germline lookup yields CDR1 MNHEY and CDR2 SVGEGT. V shed 4 bases, J shed 5 bases, and the junction held 9 bases outside the gene matches. The CDR3 runs to 16 residues. The CDR3 bases are TGTGCCAGCAGTTCGCCCCGGACTAGCGGGCGGGAGACCCAGTACTTC. It encodes CASSSPRTSGRETQYF.

This clonotype has ten or more counts. The chain links TRBV7-2 to TRBJ2-7, with D possibly being TRBD1 (5 bases). The V gene lost 0 bases and the J gene lost 4 bases, with 19 bases spanning the gap. Germline lookup yields CDR1 SGHTA and CDR2 FQGNSA. CDR3 size: 17 residues. The CDR3 DNA sequence: TGTGCCAGCAGCTTAGCTGCCAGCGACAGTGGAATTTACGAGCAGTACTTC. Its translation is CASSLAASDSGIYEQYF.

The rearrangement uses TRBV20-1 and TRBJ2-5; TRBD2 is a possible D gene (5 bases). V lost 1 base to trimming and J lost 5 bases, with 17 bases between them. The CDR3 length is 15 residues. Germline loops: CDR1 DFQATT, CDR2 SNEGSKA (reference sequence). CDR3 DNA sequence: TGCAGTGCTAGAGGTCGGGGAGAGGTTGCGGAGACCCAGTACTTC. Protein: CSARGRGEVAETQYF.

The chain carries TRBV24-1 and TRBJ2-1; D remains unclear. The V end was cut by 5 bases, the J end by 0 bases, with 16 bases between. The CDR3 loop spans 17 amino acids. Germline-derived CDR1 and CDR2 are KGHDR and SFDVKD. CDR3 in amino acids: CATSAATAEISYNEQFF. For the CDR3, the DNA is TGTGCCACCAGTGCCGCAACTGCAGAAATCTCCTACAATGAGCAGTTCTTC.

At least ten counts were recorded for this clonotype. The genes are TRBV7-9 and TRBJ2-7, with 9 bases that match TRBD1. This CDR3 has 13 amino acids. From germline, CDR1 is SEHNR and CDR2 FQNEAQ (reference sequence). The J segment lost 7 bases and the V segment lost 2 bases, leaving 3 bases of the junction unmatched. DNA of the CDR3: TGTGCCAGCAGCTTACGACAGGGGGGTGAGCAGTACTTC. Amino acids: CASSLRQGGEQYF.

This clonotype was seen more than once but under ten times. CDR3 protein: CASSLDGMGYGYTF. CDR3 DNA sequence: TGTGCCAGCAGCTTAGACGGAATGGGGTATGGCTACACCTTC. The chain has TRBV7-6 and TRBJ1-2, with D unresolved. The CDR3 loop spans 14 amino acids. Germline values: CDR1 SGHVS, CDR2 FNYEAQ. Trimming removed 1 base from V and 5 bases from J, with 11 bases in between. The whole variable domain, remainder taken from reference TRBV7-6 and TRBJ1-2, is GAGVSQSPRYKVTKRGQDVALRCDPISGHVSLYWYRQALGQGPEFLTYFNYEAQQDKSGLPNDRFSAERPEGSISTLTIQRTEQRDSAMYRCASSLDGMGYGYTFGSGTRLTVV.

This clonotype was counted ten times or more. This chain joins TRBV15 and TRBJ1-1; D unclear. V gave up 0 bases and J gave up 7 bases, with 12 bases separating them. The CDR3 covers 14 residues. The germline gives CDR1 LNHNV, CDR2 YYDKDF (reference sequence). Written as DNA, the CDR3 is TGTGCCACCAGCAGAGATTACACGAGTGGTGAAGCTTTCTTT. It codes for CATSRDYTSGEAFF.